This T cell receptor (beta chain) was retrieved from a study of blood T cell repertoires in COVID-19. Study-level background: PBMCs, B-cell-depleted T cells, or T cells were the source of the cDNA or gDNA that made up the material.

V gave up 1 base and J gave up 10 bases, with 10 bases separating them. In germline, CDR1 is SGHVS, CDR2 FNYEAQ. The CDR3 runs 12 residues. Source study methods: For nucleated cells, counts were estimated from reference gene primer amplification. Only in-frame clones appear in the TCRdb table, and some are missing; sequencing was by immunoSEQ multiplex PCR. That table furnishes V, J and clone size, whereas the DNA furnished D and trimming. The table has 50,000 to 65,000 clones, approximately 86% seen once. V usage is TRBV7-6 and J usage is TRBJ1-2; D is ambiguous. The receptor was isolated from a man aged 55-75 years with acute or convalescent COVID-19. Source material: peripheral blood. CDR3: CASSLDDGVYTF. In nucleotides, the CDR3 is TGTGCCAGCAGCTTAGACGACGGGGTCTACACCTTC.